The next 32 T cell receptor beta chains were all read from a single sample in a study of blood T cells in healthy people across ages. Through a sample-barcoded 5' primer and a J-beta primer mix, a second PCR was run for roughly 6 to 12 cycles. TCRdb fed the 5' RACE reads into MiXCR, producing one record per CDR3 protein. The sample holds about 770,000 distinct CDR3 sequences, around two fifths seen once. Source material: blood. Every receptor here comes from a man aged 55 to 70 in good health.

The rearrangement links TRBV7-9 to TRBJ2-3, with D tentatively TRBD1 (5 bases). The length of the CDR3 is 12 residues. V lost 5 bases to trimming and J lost 6 bases, with 9 bases between them. Germline assignment: CDR1 SEHNR and CDR2 FQNEAQ (reference sequence). The CDR3 spells CASSGAGDTQYF. As DNA, the CDR3 is TGTGCCAGCAGCGGAGCAGGGGATACGCAGTATTTT.

This clonotype was picked up many times. The V and J genes are TRBV29-1 and TRBJ2-3; D is uncertain. Germline V CDR1 and CDR2: SQVTM, ANQGSEA. The germline V and J ends were trimmed by 5 bases and 5 bases, with 11 bases remaining between them. This CDR3 spans 12 amino acids. The DNA for the CDR3 is TGCAGCGTTAGGCTCTTCGTAGATACGCAGTATTTT. This encodes CSVRLFVDTQYF.

The chain has TRBV28 and TRBJ2-7, with TRBD1 matching 10 bases. The DNA end is a closer match to TRBJ2-5, so the J assignment may be wrong. This CDR3 has 15 residues. Germline lookup yields CDR1 MDHEN and CDR2 SYDVKM. CDR3 in amino acids: CASSWMTGGAGTQYF. CDR3 bases: TGTGCCAGCAGCTGGATGACAGGGGGCGCTGGGACCCAGTACTTC.

The rearrangement uses TRBV5-1 and TRBJ2-7; D may be TRBD1 or TRBD2 (5 bases each). CDR3 length equals 15 residues. With 4 bases removed from V and 0 bases from J, the gap between germline ends came to 14 bases. The germline gives CDR1 SGHRS, CDR2 YFSETQ. Here the CDR3 reads CASSTDPGTSYEQYF. The CDR3 DNA is TGCGCCAGCAGCACGGACCCCGGGACCTCCTACGAGCAGTACTTC.

This clonotype was seen a handful of times. The rearrangement links TRBV20-1 to TRBJ2-7; no firm D call. Trimming left V 4 bases short and J 3 bases short, with 13 bases between. Germline assignment: CDR1 DFQATT and CDR2 SNEGSKA (reference sequence). CDR3 length equals 13 residues. The CDR3 reads CSAIDTINYEQYF. Here the CDR3 DNA reads TGCAGTGCTATCGACACTATAAACTACGAGCAGTACTTC.

V gene TRBV6-6 combines with J gene TRBJ2-5, with 9 positions matching TRBD1. J lost 5 bases, V lost 5 bases, and 6 bases had no gene match. There are 14 residues in the CDR3. Germline CDR1 reads MNHNY; CDR2 reads SVGAGI (reference sequence). The CDR3 loop reads CASSTGTGTETQYF. CDR3 bases: TGTGCCAGCAGTACCGGGACAGGGACGGAGACCCAGTACTTC.

V is TRBV12-3 or TRBV12-4 and J is TRBJ1-1; D ambiguous. The CDR3 has 16 residues. V lost 1 base and J lost 3, with 15 bases in between. CDR3 amino acids: CASSLEGFWVDTEAFF. The CDR3 DNA sequence: TGTGCCAGCAGTTTAGAAGGGTTCTGGGTGGACACTGAAGCTTTCTTT.

This chain connects TRBV6-6 to TRBJ1-2, with D maybe TRBD1 (5 bases). Germline V lookup: CDR1 MNHNY, CDR2 SVGAGI (reference sequence). CDR3 length equals 15 residues. Trimming left V 0 bases short and J 5 bases short, with 13 bases between. The CDR3 spells CASSYSGGSQYGYTF. The CDR3 DNA reads as TGTGCCAGCAGTTACTCGGGGGGTTCACAGTATGGCTACACCTTC.

The CDR3 bases are TGCGCCAGCAGCCAATACGGACAGGAACAAGAGACCCAGTACTTC. It specifies CASSQYGQEQETQYF. The gene calls are TRBV4-3 and TRBJ2-5, with TRBD1 matching over 7 bases. The trim removed 2 bases at V and 2 bases at J, leaving 5 bases unmatched. The germline V gene has CDR1 LGHNA and CDR2 YSLEER. This CDR3 has 15 amino acids.

Many counts were recorded for this clonotype. The chain joins TRBV12-3 or TRBV12-4 to TRBJ2-7; 7 bases agree with TRBD2. There are 13 residues in the CDR3. The V gene end was trimmed by 2 bases and the J gene end by 6 bases; junction bases not matched to a gene: 4. CDR3 sequence: CASSLSGGLEQYF. The DNA for the CDR3 is TGTGCCAGCAGTTTATCGGGGGGTCTCGAGCAGTACTTC.

V and J are TRBV20-1 and TRBJ1-5; TRBD1 is a possible D gene (6 bases). Germline lookup yields CDR1 DFQATT and CDR2 SNEGSKA (reference sequence). The CDR3 is made up of 16 amino acids. V lost 0 bases and J 3 bases, leaving 15 bases between the germline ends. This CDR3 is CSARDLQGAANQPQHF. The CDR3 DNA follows: TGCAGTGCTAGAGACTTACAGGGAGCCGCCAATCAGCCCCAGCATTTT.

V gene TRBV9 combines with J gene TRBJ1-2; 8 nucleotides agree with TRBD1. V shed 5 bases, J shed 8 bases, and the junction held 11 bases outside the gene matches. The CDR3 has 14 amino acids. In germline, CDR1 is SGDLS, CDR2 YYNGEE. For the CDR3, the DNA is TGTGCCAGCAGGTCGGACAGGGAGGGATGCGGCTACACCTTC. Residues: CASRSDREGCGYTF.

The chain carries TRBV20-1 and TRBJ2-5; 9 bases map to TRBD1. The CDR3 length is 14 residues. The V segment lost 5 bases and the J segment 3 bases; nucleotides outside the gene matches: 7. Germline values: CDR1 DFQATT, CDR2 SNEGSKA (reference sequence). CDR3 sequence (DNA): TGCAGTGCTTTACCGGGACAGGGAAAAGAGACCCAGTACTTC. Protein: CSALPGQGKETQYF.

The J gene is TRBJ2-5, the V gene TRBV5-1, with a tentative D call TRBD1 (6 bases). V lost 4 bases and J 0 bases, leaving 10 bases between the germline ends. The CDR3 contains 14 residues. Germline lookup yields CDR1 SGHRS and CDR2 YFSETQ. CDR3: CASSRQEYQETQYF. As DNA, the CDR3 is TGCGCCAGCAGCCGACAGGAGTACCAAGAGACCCAGTACTTC.

The J gene is TRBJ1-2, the V gene TRBV6-5; D is ambiguous. The germline CDR1 and CDR2 sequences are MNHEY and SVGAGI. V shed 5 bases and J shed 5 bases, with 18 bases lying between them. CDR3 length: 15 amino acids. The CDR3 region has the DNA TGTGCCAGCAGTCGGACGGGTCAGATGGGTTATGGCTACACCTTC. As protein: CASSRTGQMGYGYTF.

This clonotype has only a few counts. The chain carries TRBV7-9 and TRBJ1-1; D gene unclear. This CDR3 contains 13 residues. CDR1 SEHNR and CDR2 FQNEAQ come from the germline V gene (reference sequence). V shed 5 bases and J shed 3 bases, with 10 bases lying between them. CDR3 amino acids: CASSPWEHTEAFF. DNA for the CDR3: TGTGCCAGCAGCCCCTGGGAACACACTGAAGCTTTCTTT. Based on the CDR3 plus reference TRBV7-9 and TRBJ1-1, the full variable domain is DTGVSQNPRHKITKRGQNVTFRCDPISEHNRLYWYRQTLGQGPEFLTYFQNEAQLEKSRLLSDRFSAERPKGSFSTLEIQRTEQGDSAMYLCASSPWEHTEAFFGQGTRLTVV.

This clonotype turned up a few times. The chain is built from TRBV20-1 and TRBJ1-5; 9 bases agree with TRBD1. CDR3 length equals 15 residues. Germline CDR1 is DFQATT and CDR2 is SNEGSKA (reference sequence). V trimming: 5 bases; J trimming: 0 bases; junction bases outside the gene matches: 5. DNA of the CDR3: TGCAGTGCTCCCGGGACAGGGAGTAGCAATCAGCCCCAGCATTTT. It specifies CSAPGTGSSNQPQHF.

The chain uses TRBV12-3 or TRBV12-4 and TRBJ2-3; 14 nucleotides align to TRBD2. V lost 8 bases and J lost 2; bases outside the gene matches: 12. The CDR3 contains 18 residues. CDR3 region: CASGRLAGGISVTDTQYF. The CDR3, as DNA: TGTGCCAGCGGGAGACTAGCGGGGGGGATATCTGTCACAGATACGCAGTATTTT.

This clonotype was seen more than once but under ten times. The rearrangement uses TRBV7-3 and TRBJ2-5, with 7 bases identical to TRBD2. The CDR3 consists of 14 residues. Germline assignment: CDR1 SGHTA and CDR2 FQGTGA. V was pared by 5 bases and J by 3 bases, with 6 bases of the junction left unmatched. This CDR3 reads CASSEGRGKETQYF. CDR3 nucleotide sequence: TGTGCCAGCAGCGAGGGGCGGGGGAAAGAGACCCAGTACTTC.

This clonotype was observed at least ten times. The chain carries TRBV29-1 and TRBJ2-1; maybe TRBD1 (5 bases). The germline V gene has CDR1 SQVTM and CDR2 ANQGSEA. The V end was cut by 3 bases, the J end by 8 bases, with 11 bases between. The length of the CDR3 is 12 residues. In nucleotides, the CDR3 is TGCAGCGTTGAGTGGGGCACCGATGAGCAGTTCTTC. Its translation: CSVEWGTDEQFF.

This clonotype was picked up one time. The rearrangement uses TRBV6-5 and TRBJ1-1; no clear D gene. The CDR3 runs 15 residues. Germline assignment: CDR1 MNHEY and CDR2 SVGAGI. V was clipped by 3 bases and J by 0 bases, with 11 bases between them. The CDR3 DNA follows: TGTGCCAGCAGTTATGGTGCGGGAATGAACACTGAAGCTTTCTTT. Its translation: CASSYGAGMNTEAFF.

The CDR3 reads CASSVGSGGTQDSQYF. CDR3 nucleotides: TGTGCCAGCAGCGTAGGATCTGGGGGCACTCAGGACAGTCAGTACTTC. V and J are TRBV9 and TRBJ2-7; D may be TRBD1 (6 bases). CDR3 length: 16 amino acids. CDR1 and CDR2 (germline): SGDLS, YYNGEE. Trimming removed 0 bases at V and 10 bases at J, with 23 bases between. Supplemented by reference TRBV9 and TRBJ2-7, the full variable domain reads DSGVTQTPKHLITATGQRVTLRCSPRSGDLSVYWYQQSLDQGLQFLIQYYNGEERAKGNILERFSAQQFPDLHSELNLSSLELGDSALYFCASSVGSGGTQDSQYFGPGTRLTVT.

V is TRBV7-2 and J is TRBJ2-3, with D hard to call. Germline assignment: CDR1 SGHTA and CDR2 FQGNSA. With 3 bases removed from V and 2 bases from J, the gap between germline ends came to 9 bases. The CDR3 consists of 14 residues. This chain's CDR3 is CASSFTVTTDTQYF. The CDR3 coding sequence is TGTGCCAGCAGCTTCACTGTTACCACAGATACGCAGTATTTT.

V is TRBV28 and J is TRBJ2-7; perhaps TRBD1 as D (5 bases). Germline V lookup: CDR1 MDHEN, CDR2 SYDVKM. The germline V and J ends were trimmed by 6 bases and 3 bases, with 15 bases remaining between them. The CDR3 loop spans 14 amino acids. CDR3: CASRLAGLGYEQYF. Written as DNA, the CDR3 is TGTGCCAGCAGGCTCGCAGGGTTAGGCTACGAGCAGTACTTC.

This clonotype occurred a few times. This chain uses TRBV27 with TRBJ2-5, with 7 bases fitting TRBD1. Near its end, the DNA agrees better with TRBJ2-7, so the J call may be wrong. CDR3 length equals 13 residues. Germline loops: CDR1 MNHEY, CDR2 SMNVEV (reference sequence). The CDR3 coding sequence is TGTGCCAGCAGTTTTGGGGACAGATACGAGCAGTACTTC. This sequence encodes CASSFGDRYEQYF.

V usage is TRBV4-1 and J usage is TRBJ2-1; 8 nucleotides align to TRBD1. V lost 5 bases and J lost 9; bases outside the gene matches: 15. The length of the CDR3 is 16 residues. Germline V gene data show CDR1 as MGHRA and CDR2 as YSYEKL. The CDR3 sequence: CASSTRDRWMDSEQFF. Here the CDR3 DNA reads TGCGCCAGCAGCACCCGGGACAGGTGGATGGACAGTGAGCAGTTCTTC.

V gene TRBV6-2 or TRBV6-3 combines with J gene TRBJ2-7; a possible D gene is TRBD1 (6 bases). Germline V gives CDR1 MNHEY, CDR2 SVGEGT. The CDR3 consists of 15 residues. V was trimmed by 6 bases and J by 2 bases, leaving 17 bases between them. CDR3 loop: CASSLGGPATYEQYF. CDR3 in DNA: TGTGCCAGCAGCCTAGGGGGACCGGCAACCTACGAGCAGTACTTC.

The table lists this clonotype with many counts. The chain couples TRBV4-3 to TRBJ2-5; D remains unclear. The CDR3 totals 14 residues. Germline V CDR1 and CDR2: LGHNA, YSLEER. V gave up 2 bases and J gave up 0 bases, with 7 bases separating them. The CDR3 region is CASSQQIYQETQYF. In DNA form, the CDR3 reads TGCGCCAGCAGCCAACAGATCTACCAAGAGACCCAGTACTTC.

This chain links TRBV3-1 with TRBJ2-5, with D unclear. Per the germline V gene, CDR1 is LGHDT and CDR2 is YNNKEL (reference sequence). The CDR3 loop spans 12 amino acids. Between the trimmed V and J ends, which lost 10 bases and 5 bases, there was a span of 14 bases. CDR3 DNA: TGTGCCACCCGGCAGGTCGGGGAGACCCAGTACTTC. It codes for CATRQVGETQYF.

The chain carries TRBV7-2 and TRBJ2-5; D possibly uses TRBD1 or TRBD2 (6 bases each). Germline CDR1 is SGHTA and CDR2 is FQGNSA. This CDR3 comprises 15 residues. Between the trimmed V and J ends, which lost 5 bases and 4 bases, there was a span of 17 bases. In nucleotides, the CDR3 is TGTGCCAGCAGCCCGACGACGGGGGCCCCAGAGACCCAGTACTTC. Translating it yields CASSPTTGAPETQYF.

This clonotype has only a few counts. The V gene is TRBV20-1, the J gene TRBJ2-5; D is unresolved. There are 14 residues in the CDR3. CDR1 and CDR2 (germline): DFQATT, SNEGSKA (reference sequence). V was cut by 0 bases and J by 5 bases, with 13 bases left in between. DNA for the CDR3: TGCAGTGCTAGAGATCACGGCTCTTCGGAGACCCAGTACTTC. Its protein is CSARDHGSSETQYF.

The V gene is TRBV7-2, the J gene TRBJ1-4; D remains unclear. V dropped 4 bases and J dropped 0 bases, with 9 bases sitting between them. This CDR3 is 15 amino acids long. Germline V lookup: CDR1 SGHTA, CDR2 FQGNSA. As DNA, the CDR3 is TGTGCCAGCAGCTGGAATGGGGCAACTAATGAAAAACTGTTTTTT. This translates into CASSWNGATNEKLFF.